These T cell receptor beta chains were read from a single sample in a study of T-cell reconstitution after alpha-beta-depleted transplantation in children. TCRdb redid the calling of the PCR reads with MiXCR, one entry per CDR3 protein. The sample holds about 510,000 distinct CDR3 sequences, approximately 10% seen once. Sequenced here: PBMCs, mostly from graft donor cells, sampled 180 days after TCRalphabeta/CD19-depleted stem cell transplant. These receptors were taken from a female patient younger than 10 who had a stem cell transplant for aplastic anemia, so the T cells may come from the graft donor. CDR3s include the opening cysteine and the closing phenylalanine or tryptophan. D genes are given only for firm matches. Expanded clones are given a class, and other clones once, few, many or no size at all.

D	size	V	length	J	CDR3	DNA
TRBD2	-	TRBV6-2/TRBV6-3	17	TRBJ2-1	CASTTRVIAGGKNEQFF	TGTGCCAGCACTACACGGGTCATAGCGGGGGGCAAAAATGAGCAGTTCTTC
-	-	TRBV7-9	14	TRBJ1-2	CASSLVDSIYGYTF	TGTGCCAGCAGCTTAGTGGACAGTATCTATGGCTACACCTTC
-	-	TRBV5-6	13	TRBJ2-3	CASSGDFTDTQYF	TGTGCCAGCAGCGGGGACTTCACAGATACGCAGTATTTT
-	-	TRBV3-1	13	TRBJ2-1	CASSPGLPGEQFF	TGTGCCAGCAGCCCGGGACTGCCGGGTGAGCAGTTCTTC
-	few	TRBV4-1	16	TRBJ1-4	CASSQGAGSTNEKLFF	TGCGCCAGCAGCCAAGGCGCGGGCTCAACTAATGAAAAACTGTTTTTT
-	few	TRBV7-3	16	TRBJ2-2	CASSLKPSAYTGELFF	TGTGCCAGCAGCTTAAAACCTAGCGCCTACACCGGGGAGCTGTTTTTT
TRBD1	-	TRBV6-5	15	TRBJ1-2	CASSYSVRGHYGYTF	TGTGCCAGCAGTTACTCGGTGAGGGGGCACTATGGCTACACCTTC
TRBD2	few	TRBV24-1	18	TRBJ2-1	CATSDPTWAGGIGYEQFF	TGTGCCACCAGTGACCCGACCTGGGCGGGAGGGATTGGATATGAGCAGTTCTTC
-	once	TRBV29-1	12	TRBJ1-1	CSAGTVNTEAFF	TGCAGCGCCGGGACGGTGAACACTGAAGCTTTCTTT
TRBD1	few	TRBV7-8	17	TRBJ1-1	CASSLDGWRGRLTEAFF	TGTGCCAGCAGCTTAGACGGCTGGAGGGGGCGCCTCACTGAAGCTTTCTTT
-	few	TRBV24-1	17	TRBJ2-1	CATSEHTFGKAYNEQFF	TGTGCCACCAGTGAACACACTTTTGGGAAGGCCTACAATGAGCAGTTCTTC